A selection of T cell receptor beta chains follows, all from one sample in a study of multiple sclerosis patients with progressive multifocal leukoencephalopathy. This table comes from immunoSEQ multiplex PCR, and its TCRdb copy is limited to in-frame clones, with some not included. Of 25,000 to 30,000 clones listed, more than 75% are singletons. The sample comprised PBMCs. The receptors originated from a human donor with multiple sclerosis. CDR3s include the opening cysteine and the closing phenylalanine or tryptophan. D genes are given only for firm matches. Rows give clone size only sometimes, using once, few, many, or a class for an expanded clone.

V: TRBV19; J: TRBJ2-7; D: TRBD1; size: NA; CDR3: CASSRQGIIYEQYF
V: TRBV7-3; J: TRBJ2-3; D: TRBD1; size: once; CDR3: CASSSTGADTQYF
V: TRBV2; J: TRBJ2-7; D: TRBD1; size: NA; CDR3: CASDRESYEQYF
V: TRBV5-1; J: TRBJ2-2; D: NA; size: once; CDR3: CASSVVGGQDTGELFF
V: TRBV11-3; J: TRBJ1-1; D: NA; size: NA; CDR3: CASSFGLQAFF
V: TRBV7-3; J: TRBJ2-3; D: NA; size: NA; CDR3: CASSPQLAFGTDTQYF
V: TRBV7-2; J: TRBJ2-2; D: NA; size: NA; CDR3: CASSLGRNTGELFF
V: TRBV19; J: TRBJ1-2; D: NA; size: NA; CDR3: CASSLGRYGYTF
V: TRBV7-6; J: TRBJ2-3; D: TRBD2; size: NA; CDR3: CASSVFSGVTDTQYF
V: TRBV7-9; J: TRBJ1-1; D: NA; size: NA; CDR3: CASSLAGGVNTEAFF
V: TRBV9; J: TRBJ1-2; D: NA; size: NA; CDR3: CASSSGANYGYTF
V: TRBV18; J: TRBJ2-3; D: NA; size: NA; CDR3: CASSPYPYNPDTQYF
V: TRBV21-1; J: TRBJ2-3; D: NA; size: NA; CDR3: CASGRRQGADTQYF
V: TRBV30; J: TRBJ2-3; D: NA; size: NA; CDR3: CAWSVRRALWGTDTQYF
V: TRBV29-1; J: TRBJ2-1; D: NA; size: NA; CDR3: CSVTLGTSHEQFF
V: TRBV5-1; J: TRBJ1-6; D: NA; size: once; CDR3: CASRRGTDSPLHF
V: TRBV6-5; J: TRBJ1-4; D: NA; size: NA; CDR3: CASSYSGNEKLFF
V: TRBV6-4; J: TRBJ1-2; D: NA; size: NA; CDR3: CASSDPHPGTGYGYTF